The sequence of this T cell receptor beta chain was determined in a study of blood T cells in healthy people across ages. General observations from the study: Without sorted subsets, naive and antigen-experienced compartments could not be conclusively compared.

Between the trimmed V and J ends, which lost 0 bases and 0 bases, there was a span of 20 bases. Germline V gives CDR1 LGHNA, CDR2 YSLEER. The CDR3 length is 19 residues. Together with a sample-barcoded 5' primer, a J-beta primer mix was included in a second PCR lasting roughly 6 to 12 cycles. TCRdb processed the 5' RACE reads anew with MiXCR; each CDR3 protein has one entry. Of approximately 800,000 distinct CDR3 sequences in the sample, roughly 25% were seen once. In regard to this clonotype: Its antigen is not known.

A further study also used this sample, focusing on T cells of mothers and their children.

The J gene is TRBJ1-1, the V gene TRBV4-3; D gene unclear. The receptor comes from a boy younger than 18 in good health. Material for sequencing was blood. CDR3 nucleotide sequence: TGCGCCAGCAGCCAAGATCTTTCGGCAGCCTACACATTGAACACTGAAGCTTTCTTT. The encoded protein is CASSQDLSAAYTLNTEAFF.